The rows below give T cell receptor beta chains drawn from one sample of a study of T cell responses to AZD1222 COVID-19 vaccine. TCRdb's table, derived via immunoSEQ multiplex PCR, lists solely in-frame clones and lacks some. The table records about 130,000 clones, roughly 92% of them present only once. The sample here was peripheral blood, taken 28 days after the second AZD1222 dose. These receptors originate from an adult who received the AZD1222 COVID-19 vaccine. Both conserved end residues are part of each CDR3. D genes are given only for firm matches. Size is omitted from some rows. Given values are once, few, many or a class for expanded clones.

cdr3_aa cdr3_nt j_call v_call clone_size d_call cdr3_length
CASSSTGRTNEKLFF TGCGCCAGCAGCTCCACAGGGCGAACTAATGAAAAACTGTTTTTT TRBJ1-4 TRBV5-1 once . 15
CAWSDLGQGPDGNTIYF TGTGCCTGGAGTGATCTAGGACAGGGGCCCGATGGAAACACCATATATTTT TRBJ1-3 TRBV30 . TRBD1 17
CASSPKDRVNEKLFF TGTGCCAGCTCACCAAAGGACAGGGTAAACGAAAAACTGTTTTTT TRBJ1-4 TRBV18 . TRBD1 15
CASSHTPPCPTNYGYTF TGTGCCAGCAGCCACACCCCCCCGTGTCCGACTAACTATGGCTACACCTTC TRBJ1-2 TRBV3-1/TRBV3-2 . . 17
CASCRTGNEKLFF TGTGCCAGCTGCCGGACAGGGAATGAAAAACTGTTTTTT TRBJ1-4 TRBV3-1/TRBV3-2 . TRBD1 13
CASSPGGGTGYTF TGTGCCAGCAGCCCCGGGGGGGGTACCGGCTACACCTTC TRBJ1-2 TRBV11-2 . . 13
CASSRDRGLGTQYF TGTGCCAGCAGCCGGGACAGGGGGCTTGGGACCCAGTACTTC TRBJ2-5 TRBV7-9 once TRBD1 14
CASSESDGPGQPQHF TGCGCCAGCAGTGAGTCCGACGGGCCGGGGCAGCCCCAGCATTTT TRBJ1-5 TRBV10-2 once . 15
CASSAGQGAGEQFF TGTGCCAGCAGCGCGGGACAGGGGGCTGGTGAGCAGTTCTTC TRBJ2-1 TRBV9 . TRBD1 14
CASSLTTNTEAFF TGTGCCAGCAGCTTAACAACGAACACTGAAGCTTTCTTT TRBJ1-1 TRBV7-9 . . 13
CASRMGSRGGTEAFF TGTGCCAGCAGAATGGGATCCAGGGGAGGCACTGAAGCTTTCTTT TRBJ1-1 TRBV27 . . 15
CASTPLSRVGGGYTF TGTGCCAGCACCCCTTTGAGCAGGGTAGGAGGAGGCTACACCTTC TRBJ1-2 TRBV7-9 . . 15
CASSVSSTDTQYF TGTGCCAGCAGCGTCAGTAGCACAGATACGCAGTATTTT TRBJ2-3 TRBV3-1/TRBV3-2 . . 13
CASKKRDTGELFF TGTGCCAGTAAAAAGCGGGACACCGGGGAGCTGTTTTTT TRBJ2-2 TRBV6-5 . . 13
CASSPPRIINTEAFF TGTGCCAGCAGCCCCCCCCGGATTATTAACACTGAAGCTTTCTTT TRBJ1-1 TRBV13 . . 15
CASSPSLSQPQHF TGTGCCAGCAGTCCTTCCTTAAGCCAGCCCCAGCATTTT TRBJ1-5 TRBV12-3/TRBV12-4 . . 13
CASSEWDSRRSYNEQFF TGTGCCAGCAGCGAGTGGGACTCCCGACGGTCCTACAATGAGCAGTTCTTC TRBJ2-1 TRBV9 . . 17
CASSRASGTAGGDEQYF TGCGCCAGCAGCCGCGCTTCCGGGACGGCAGGGGGCGACGAGCAGTACTTC TRBJ2-7 TRBV4-3 few TRBD1 17
CASQTGGITREAEAFF TGTGCCAGCCAAACAGGGGGCATAACGCGTGAAGCTGAAGCTTTCTTT TRBJ1-1 TRBV28 . TRBD1 16
CASSHEADRQGPNTGELFF TGCGCCAGCAGCCATGAGGCCGATCGACAGGGGCCTAACACCGGGGAGCTGTTTTTT TRBJ2-2 TRBV4-3 . TRBD1 19
CASSLTGTTNEKLFF TGTGCCAGCAGCCTGACAGGGACGACTAATGAAAAACTGTTTTTT TRBJ1-4 TRBV3-1/TRBV3-2 . TRBD1 15
CASTPQGRGRTEAFF TGTGCCAGCACCCCCCAGGGAAGGGGGAGGACTGAAGCTTTCTTT TRBJ1-1 TRBV28 . . 15
CASSYRGQGMRNEQFF TGTGCCAGCAGTTACCGGGGACAGGGGATGAGGAATGAGCAGTTCTTC TRBJ2-1 TRBV6-6 . TRBD1 16
CASSLVTNTEAFF TGTGCCAGCAGCTTAGTGACGAACACTGAAGCTTTCTTT TRBJ1-1 TRBV11-3 . . 13
CASSHEAREYGYTF TGCGCCAGCAGCCATGAAGCCAGGGAGTATGGCTACACCTTC TRBJ1-2 TRBV4-1 . . 14